What follows are 28 T cell receptor beta chains derived from one specimen sequenced in a study of blood T cell repertoires in COVID-19 (dated by TCRdb to the early 2020s). Libraries were prepared through the immunoSEQ multiplex PCR assay. TCRdb stores this immuneACCESS table with in-frame sequences only. Part of the clones is absent; in the studies checked, under half of the shortfall reflects unresolved V genes, and no reason is known for the rest. Counted in this sample were roughly 150,000 clones; about four fifths of them appeared once. In total, the top ten clones hold more than 6.5% of the sample. Sequencing was done on a sample of peripheral blood. The origin of the receptors is a woman aged 55-69 years with COVID-19, enrolled during active disease.

CDR3 nucleotide sequence: TGTGCCAGCAGCCCCCTAGCCCGAGACTATGGCTACACCTTC. Protein product: CASSPLARDYGYTF. The chain couples TRBV14 to TRBJ1-2, with D unresolved. V was pared by 4 bases and J by 3 bases, with 12 bases between. CDR1 and CDR2 from the germline V gene are SGHDN and FVKESK. The CDR3 consists of 14 residues.

The rearrangement links TRBV3-1 (or the pseudogene TRBV3-2) to TRBJ2-2; D is unresolved. The germline V gene encodes CDR1 LGHDT and CDR2 YNNKEL (reference sequence). The CDR3 loop spans 15 amino acids. The germline V and J ends were trimmed by 1 base and 8 bases, with 14 bases remaining between them. The CDR3 here is CASSQGRGEGGELFF. The CDR3 region has the DNA TGTGCCAGCAGCCAAGGTCGAGGAGAAGGAGGGGAGCTGTTTTTT.

This sequence joins TRBV21-1 and TRBJ2-5; the table's TRBD2 call for D was not verified on the DNA. TRBV21-1 is described as a pseudogene. The CDR3 covers 16 residues. The CDR3 DNA is TGTGCCAGCAGCCCTTTGCAGCGGGATTCGGTAAAGACCCAGTACTTC. Protein product: CASSPLQRDSVKTQYF.

The V call is TRBV19, the J call TRBJ2-2, with 10 nucleotides matching TRBD2. Germline V CDR1 and CDR2: LNHDA, SQIVND (reference sequence). After removal of 3 bases from V and 4 bases from J, the junction contained 2 bases not matched to a gene. CDR3 length: 15 amino acids. CDR3 DNA: TGTGCCAGTAGTATCCTAGCGGGGGCCACCGGGGAGCTGTTTTTT. Encoded protein: CASSILAGATGELFF.

V is TRBV7-2 and J is TRBJ2-5; tentatively, D is TRBD2 (5 bases). CDR1 and CDR2 (germline): SGHTA, FQGNSA. Trimming pared 1 base from V and 7 bases from J, leaving 10 bases between. The CDR3 contains 13 residues. In DNA form, the CDR3 reads TGTGCCAGCAGCTTAGAGGGAGTCGCGACCCAGTACTTC. Amino acid sequence: CASSLEGVATQYF.

This chain links TRBV7-3 with TRBJ2-1; 9 positions match TRBD2. V dropped 4 bases and J dropped 5; count of bases not matched to a gene: 3. This CDR3 spans 14 amino acids. Germline loops: CDR1 SGHTA, CDR2 FQGTGA. Here the CDR3 DNA reads TGTGCCAGCAGCTGGACTAGCGACGACAATGAGCAGTTCTTC. Its translation: CASSWTSDDNEQFF.

This sequence joins TRBV3-1 (or the pseudogene TRBV3-2) and TRBJ1-1; TRBD1 might be the D (6 bases). V was trimmed by 7 bases and J by 7 bases, leaving 16 bases between them. CDR1 and CDR2 from the germline V gene are LGHDT and YNNKEL (reference sequence). The CDR3 loop spans 13 amino acids. CDR3 protein: CASISTGQNEAFF. CDR3 DNA: TGTGCCAGCATTAGTACAGGGCAGAATGAAGCTTTCTTT.

The gene calls are TRBV12-3 or TRBV12-4 and TRBJ1-6; D is unclear. CDR3 size: 13 residues. Trimming removed 3 bases from V and 6 bases from J, with 6 bases in between. CDR3 residues: CASSFEGNSPLHF. The CDR3 DNA reads as TGTGCCAGCAGTTTCGAGGGTAATTCACCCCTCCACTTT.

The CDR3 protein is CASSQDRRDGGVETQYF. CDR3 coding DNA: TGTGCCAGCAGCCAAGATCGGAGGGACGGAGGCGTGGAGACCCAGTACTTC. The chain has TRBV4-2 and TRBJ2-5, with a possible D match to TRBD2 (6 bases). Germline V lookup: CDR1 LGHNA, CDR2 YNFKEQ. Trimming stripped 0 bases from V and 5 bases from J, with 19 bases between. The CDR3 has 17 amino acids.

The rearrangement links TRBV19 to TRBJ1-2, with D unclear. Germline V gene data show CDR1 as LNHDA and CDR2 as SQIVND (reference sequence). The CDR3 runs to 13 residues. The V end lost 7 bases, the J end lost 4 bases, and 13 bases lay between the germline ends. The CDR3 sequence: CASTQPGLYGYTF. The CDR3 nucleotides read TGTGCCAGTACCCAGCCAGGCCTCTATGGCTACACCTTC.

CDR3 in amino acids: CASSPSGADQPQHF. Here the CDR3 DNA reads TGTGCCAGCAGTCCCTCAGGGGCCGATCAGCCCCAGCATTTT. This chain connects TRBV6-5 to TRBJ1-5; D perhaps matches TRBD1 (6 bases). Germline-derived CDR1 and CDR2 are MNHEY and SVGAGI. The CDR3 extends over 14 amino acids. Trimming shortened V by 5 bases and J by 5 bases, and 13 bases separated the two germline ends.

This clone was recorded a few times. The chain employs TRBV27 and TRBJ2-3; 12 bases agree with TRBD2. The CDR3 length is 17 residues. Unmatched junction bases numbered 11, after V lost 5 bases and J lost 5 bases. CDR1 and CDR2 from the germline V gene are MNHEY and SMNVEV (reference sequence). CDR3 sequence (DNA): TGTGCCAGCAGTCCCCACGCTTCTAGCGGGAGGGGAGATACGCAGTATTTT. Protein product: CASSPHASSGRGDTQYF.

V is TRBV6-4 and J is TRBJ1-5, with 7 bases that match TRBD1. Looked up from germline, CDR1 is MRHNA and CDR2 is SNTAGT. J was trimmed by 6 bases and V by 4 bases; bases with no gene match: 3. There are 13 residues in the CDR3. CDR3 amino acids: CASSVDRAQPQHF. CDR3 bases: TGTGCCAGCAGTGTAGACAGGGCTCAGCCCCAGCATTTT.

The V gene is TRBV7-2, the J gene TRBJ1-4; D gene ambiguous. The CDR3 spans 14 residues. CDR1 is SGHTA and CDR2 is FQGNSA in the germline V gene. Trimming took 1 base from V and 6 from J, leaving 9 bases between them. DNA for the CDR3: TGTGCCAGCAGCTTAGATGCTAGAGATGAAAAACTGTTTTTT. Encoded protein: CASSLDARDEKLFF.

The chain couples TRBV6-6 to TRBJ2-5, with D possibly matching TRBD1 (7 bases). Germline values: CDR1 MNHNY, CDR2 SVGAGI (reference sequence). The CDR3 contains 15 residues. Trimming left V 7 bases short and J 5 bases short, with 20 bases between. CDR3 region: CASTLGGQELETQYF. CDR3 DNA sequence: TGTGCCAGCACCCTGGGAGGACAGGAGCTCGAGACCCAGTACTTC.

V is TRBV6-5 and J is TRBJ2-7; 9 bases line up with TRBD2. The V segment lost 6 bases and the J segment 3 bases; nucleotides outside the gene matches: 6. Germline V gene sequence: CDR1 MNHEY, CDR2 SVGAGI. The length of the CDR3 is 14 residues. As DNA, the CDR3 is TGTGCCAGCAGCGTCCAGCGGGAGGTCTACGAGCAGTACGTC. It translates to CASSVQREVYEQYV.

The chain uses TRBV18 and TRBJ2-1, with D possibly TRBD1 on 5 matching bases. V lost 3 bases to trimming and J lost 7 bases, with 10 bases between them. Germline lookup yields CDR1 KGHSH and CDR2 LQKENI. The CDR3 runs 13 residues. The CDR3 sequence: CASSPFRDNEQFF. DNA of the CDR3: TGTGCCAGCTCACCGTTCAGGGATAATGAGCAGTTCTTC.

The chain combines TRBV3-1 (or the pseudogene TRBV3-2) with TRBJ2-3, with D uncertain. Trimming removed 1 base at V and 4 bases at J, with 12 bases between. Looked up from germline, CDR1 is LGHDT and CDR2 is YNNKEL (reference sequence). The CDR3 runs to 15 residues. In nucleotides, the CDR3 is TGTGCCAGCAGCCAAGGTCCCAGTGTCGCAGATACGCAGTATTTT. Residues: CASSQGPSVADTQYF.

The chain uses TRBV5-1 and TRBJ2-3; 7 bases agree with TRBD2. Looked up from germline, CDR1 is SGHRS and CDR2 is YFSETQ. With 2 bases clipped from V and 3 bases from J, the junction kept 9 bases outside the gene matches. This CDR3 has 16 residues. CDR3 sequence reads: CASSLGLEATTDTQYF. CDR3 sequence (DNA): TGCGCCAGCAGCTTAGGACTAGAAGCAACAACAGATACGCAGTATTTT. The full variable domain, rest sourced from reference TRBV5-1 and TRBJ2-3, is KAGVTQTPRYLIKTRGQQVTLSCSPISGHRSVSWYQQTPGQGLQFLFEYFSETQRNKGNFPGRFSGRQFSNSRSEMNVSTLELGDSALYLCASSLGLEATTDTQYFGPGTRLTVL.

This rearrangement joins TRBV12-3 or TRBV12-4 to TRBJ2-3; possibly TRBD2 for D (5 bases). The CDR3 has 13 amino acids. The V and J ends lost 6 bases and 3 bases respectively, with 10 bases between them. CDR3 sequence (DNA): TGTGCCAGCAGCCTGTCGGGGACAGATACGCAGTATTTT. Residues: CASSLSGTDTQYF.

V usage is TRBV20-1 and J usage is TRBJ1-1; the D gene is possibly TRBD1 (6 bases). Deletions cut 3 bases from V and 2 bases from J, with 13 bases between. Germline V CDR1 and CDR2: DFQATT, SNEGSKA (reference sequence). The CDR3 runs 14 residues. The CDR3, as DNA: TGCAGTGCTAGTCAGGTACAGGGAAACACTGAAGCTTTCTTT. This translates into CSASQVQGNTEAFF.

The chain employs TRBV19 and TRBJ2-5; TRBD1 matches 9 bases. Trimming at V came to 5 bases and at J to 5 bases, leaving 9 bases not matched to a gene. The CDR3 contains 15 residues. Germline lookup yields CDR1 LNHDA and CDR2 SQIVND (reference sequence). The CDR3 bases are TGTGCCAGTAGTTCATACAGGGGGCTCGGGGAGACCCAGTACTTC. This codes for CASSSYRGLGETQYF.

This sequence joins TRBV4-3 and TRBJ2-1; perhaps TRBD1 as D (6 bases). This CDR3 has 14 amino acids. Germline assignment: CDR1 LGHNA and CDR2 YSLEER. Deletions cut 3 bases from V and 4 bases from J, with 10 bases between. The CDR3 reads CASSHRGTYNEQFF. The CDR3 DNA sequence: TGCGCCAGCAGCCACAGGGGCACTTACAATGAGCAGTTCTTC.

The rearrangement links TRBV9 to TRBJ1-6, with a tentative D call TRBD1 (5 bases). The CDR3 has 15 residues. With 4 bases removed from V and 9 bases from J, the gap between germline ends came to 17 bases. Per the germline V gene, CDR1 is SGDLS and CDR2 is YYNGEE. CDR3 protein: CASSSRPGQGSPLHF. CDR3 nucleotide sequence: TGTGCCAGCAGCTCCCGTCCGGGCCAGGGTTCACCCCTCCACTTT.

V and J are TRBV28 and TRBJ1-2; D possibly corresponds to TRBD1 (6 bases). Germline CDR1 reads MDHEN; CDR2 reads SYDVKM. Trimming left V 2 bases short and J 6 bases short, with 25 bases between. The CDR3 totals 18 residues. The CDR3 loop is CASSLRGTGTPRMNGYTF. The CDR3 nucleotides are TGTGCCAGCAGTTTAAGGGGCACCGGGACACCCAGGATGAATGGCTACACCTTC.

The chain joins TRBV24-1 to TRBJ2-5, with 7 bases lining up with TRBD2. The CDR3 is 15 residues long. The germline CDR1 and CDR2 sequences are KGHDR and SFDVKD. The trim removed 4 bases at V and 1 base at J, leaving 5 bases unmatched. The CDR3 nucleotides read TGTGCCACCAGTGAGGGGGGGACTGGCCAAGAGACCCAGTACTTC. Translating it yields CATSEGGTGQETQYF.

This clone has a count of ten or more. The V gene is TRBV5-5, the J gene TRBJ1-5; the match to TRBD1 covers 8 bases. Germline loops: CDR1 SGHKS, CDR2 YYEKEE (reference sequence). Trimming at V came to 4 bases and at J to 6 bases, leaving 12 bases not matched to a gene. The CDR3 is 16 residues long. Here the CDR3 DNA reads TGTGCCAGCAGCCACACAAGACAGGGGAGAGGTCAGCCCCAGCATTTT. As protein: CASSHTRQGRGQPQHF. Drawing the rest from reference TRBV5-5 and TRBJ1-5, the complete variable domain is DAGVTQSPTHLIKTRGQQVTLRCSPISGHKSVSWYQQVLGQGPQFIFQYYEKEERGRGNFPDRFSARQFPNYSSELNVNALLLGDSALYLCASSHTRQGRGQPQHFGDGTRLSIL.

The rearrangement uses TRBV5-1 and TRBJ2-2; weak D call: TRBD1 (5 bases). The CDR3 is 16 residues long. The V and J ends lost 1 base and 0 bases respectively, with 10 bases between them. In germline, CDR1 is SGHRS, CDR2 YFSETQ. DNA for the CDR3: TGCGCCAGCAGCTTGTTCTTACAGGCGAACACCGGGGAGCTGTTTTTT. Its protein is CASSLFLQANTGELFF.